Given below is one T cell receptor beta chain in context. The table came from immunoSEQ multiplex PCR; TCRdb's copy has only in-frame clones and leaves some out. This table holds some 220,000 clones, 80% to 95% found once. Germline CDR1 and CDR2: MGHRA and YSYEKL. The CDR3 has 13 amino acids. Trimming left V 6 bases short and J 3 bases short, with 12 bases between. This record comes from a study of cytomegalovirus exposure and HLA in healthy donors. This chain uses TRBV4-1 with TRBJ2-7; possibly TRBD2 for D (6 bases). Sequenced sample: PBMCs. The clonotype originates from a woman aged 18 to 35 in good health and CMV-seronegative. CDR3 nucleotide sequence: TGCGCCAGCAGTGGGGACTTACTCTACGAGCAGTACTTC. Encoded protein: CASSGDLLYEQYF.